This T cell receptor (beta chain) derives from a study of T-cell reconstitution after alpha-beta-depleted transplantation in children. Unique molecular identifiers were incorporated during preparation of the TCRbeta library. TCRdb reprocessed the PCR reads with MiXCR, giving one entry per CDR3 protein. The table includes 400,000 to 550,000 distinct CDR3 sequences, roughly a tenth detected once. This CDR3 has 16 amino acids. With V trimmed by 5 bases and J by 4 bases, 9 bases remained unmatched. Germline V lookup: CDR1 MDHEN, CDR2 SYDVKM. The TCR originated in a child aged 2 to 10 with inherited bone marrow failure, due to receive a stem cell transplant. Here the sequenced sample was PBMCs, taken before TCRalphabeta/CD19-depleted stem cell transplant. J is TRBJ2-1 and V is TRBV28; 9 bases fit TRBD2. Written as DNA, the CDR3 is TGTGCCAGCAGTGACTCGGCGGGAGGGAATTACAATGAGCAGTTCTTC. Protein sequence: CASSDSAGGNYNEQFF.